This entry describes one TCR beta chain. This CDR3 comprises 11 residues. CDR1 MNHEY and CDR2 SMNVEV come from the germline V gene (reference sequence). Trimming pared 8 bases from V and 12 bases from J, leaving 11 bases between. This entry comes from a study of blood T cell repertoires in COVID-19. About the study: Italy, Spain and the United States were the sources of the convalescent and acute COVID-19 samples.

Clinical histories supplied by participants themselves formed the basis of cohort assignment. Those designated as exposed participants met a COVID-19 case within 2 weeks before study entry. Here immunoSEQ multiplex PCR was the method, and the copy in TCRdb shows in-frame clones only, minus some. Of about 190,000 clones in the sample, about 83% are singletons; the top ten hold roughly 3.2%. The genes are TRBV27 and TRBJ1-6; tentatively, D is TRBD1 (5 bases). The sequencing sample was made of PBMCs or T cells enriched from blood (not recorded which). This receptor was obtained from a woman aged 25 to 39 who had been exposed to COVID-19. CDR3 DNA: TGTGCCAGCGGGACGGGGGTACCCCTCCACTTT. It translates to CASGTGVPLHF.